This T cell receptor beta chain was identified during a study of shared clonotypes between healthy human individuals. Study-level points and caveats: Naive CD4 clonotypes overlapped across a few donors at roughly 5.1%.

Roughly 30,000 T cell genomes (about 0.2 ug DNA) went into each sorted-subset replicate. Libraries were prepared by immunoSEQ multiplex PCR; TCRdb keeps only in-frame clonotypes and omits some of them. The repertoire has roughly 1,500,000 clones, 98% of them found once; the top ten carry 0.4% to 0.45%. With respect to this clone: Its antigen is currently unknown.

Sequencing was done on a sample of naive CD4+ T cells sorted from blood. Subset defined: CD45RA+ positively selected. The clonotype comes from a man younger than 40 in good health.

CDR3 sequence: CASSWSYTQQSRANVLTF. DNA for the CDR3: TGCGCCAGCAGTTGGTCATATACGCAACAAAGTCGGGCCAACGTCCTGACTTTC. This rearrangement joins TRBV23-1 to TRBJ2-6; D remains unclear. TRBV23-1 is noted as an ORF with a role that remains uncertain. Trimming cost V 5 bases and J 5 bases, with 22 bases left between them. This CDR3 region has 18 residues.